Below, one TCR beta chain is given with its context. The sample belongs to a study of cytomegalovirus exposure and HLA in healthy donors. The CDR3 loop spans 15 amino acids. Germline V gene data show CDR1 as MNHEY and CDR2 as SVGAGI. V gave up 0 bases and J gave up 4 bases, with 10 bases separating them. Primers: 60 Vbeta forward and 13 Jbeta reverse. Generated by immunoSEQ multiplex PCR, the TCRdb table keeps only in-frame clones and is missing some. The table has roughly 120,000 clones, about 81% seen once. The V and J genes are TRBV6-5 and TRBJ2-4, with D possibly being TRBD2 (5 bases). The clonotype originates from a woman aged 30 to 39 in good health and CMV-seronegative. Sequences were obtained from PBMCs. Here the CDR3 reads CASSYSQRPKNIQYF. The DNA of the CDR3 is TGTGCCAGCAGTTACTCGCAGCGGCCTAAAAACATTCAGTACTTC.